The entry that follows covers one TCR beta chain sequence. This record belongs to a study of blood T cell repertoires in COVID-19. The data were produced by immunoSEQ multiplex PCR, yet TCRdb's version contains in-frame clones alone and is incomplete. Of 120,000 or so clones detected, 80% to 90% appear once; the ten largest clones hold 5.9%. The sequencing sample was made of peripheral blood. This TCR was recovered from a man aged 80 or over with active or convalescent COVID-19.

The CDR3 sequence: CASSSVTLGNYGYTF. In nucleotides, the CDR3 is TGTGCCAGCAGTTCGGTTACTCTAGGAAACTATGGCTACACCTTC. The rearrangement links TRBV28 to TRBJ1-2; D unclear. CDR3 length: 15 amino acids. The V end lost 4 bases, the J end lost 2 bases, and 14 bases lay between the germline ends. Looked up from germline, CDR1 is MDHEN and CDR2 is SYDVKM.